This T cell receptor (beta chain) comes out of a study of T-cell reconstitution after alpha-beta-depleted transplantation in children. Study-wide points: Expanded clones from the graft, numbering several hundred, reportedly supplied alpha-beta T cells about two months after transplant. By one year post-transplant, T-cell counts and diversity largely arose from T cells that were newly produced.

The V gene's germline CDR1 is SGHTA and CDR2 FQGTGA. Trimming removed 3 bases from V and 7 bases from J, with 13 bases in between. This CDR3 contains 14 residues. Only a few counts were recorded for this clonotype. Its antigen is as yet unknown. Unique molecular identifiers featured in how the TCRbeta library was prepared. TCRdb redid the calling of the PCR reads with MiXCR, one entry per CDR3 protein. The sample holds 500,000 to 650,000 distinct CDR3 sequences, approximately 10% seen once. The sample consisted of PBMCs, mostly from graft donor cells, taken 180 days after TCRalphabeta/CD19-depleted stem cell transplant. The chain combines TRBV7-3 with TRBJ2-1; TRBD2 might be the D (5 bases). This TCR derives from a female patient aged 2 to 10 who had a stem cell transplant for aplastic anemia, so the T cells may come from the graft donor. The CDR3 region has the DNA TGTGCCAGCAGCTTCACCCCCACTAGTAATGAGCAGTTCTTC. Translated, it gives CASSFTPTSNEQFF.